A single sample is the source of the 21 T cell receptor beta chains below, sequenced in a study of blood T cell repertoires in COVID-19. Assay: immunoSEQ multiplex PCR; the TCRdb copy retains only in-frame clones and omits some. There are 200,000 to 300,000 clones in the sample; around 90% occur only once, and over 0.55% lies in the top ten. Sequenced input: peripheral blood. The receptors stem from a human donor in a cohort sampled during active COVID-19.

The V call is TRBV18, the J call TRBJ2-5, with 8 bases fitting TRBD1. CDR3 length equals 18 residues. With V trimmed by 6 bases and J by 5 bases, 20 bases remained unmatched. Germline CDR1 is KGHSH and CDR2 is LQKENI. CDR3 DNA sequence: TGTGCCAGCTCCCCAAAACTTGGACAGGGAGGACCTGATGAGACCCAGTACTTC. Protein product: CASSPKLGQGGPDETQYF.

This clone has a single count. The V call is TRBV7-2, the J call TRBJ2-1; D is perhaps TRBD1 (6 bases). CDR1 SGHTA and CDR2 FQGNSA come from the germline V gene. Trimming stripped 3 bases from V and 4 bases from J, with 13 bases between. The CDR3 extends over 15 amino acids. This chain's CDR3 is CASSLGVGQYNEQFF. CDR3 DNA sequence: TGTGCCAGCAGCTTGGGGGTCGGACAGTACAATGAGCAGTTCTTC.

This rearrangement joins TRBV19 to TRBJ2-7; 8 bases align to TRBD2. V was clipped by 3 bases and J by 1 base; unmatched bases: 5. Germline-derived CDR1 and CDR2 are LNHDA and SQIVND (reference sequence). This CDR3 spans 15 amino acids. CDR3 in amino acids: CASSIREGESYEQYF. In DNA, the CDR3 is TGTGCCAGTAGTATTCGGGAGGGAGAGTCCTACGAGCAGTACTTC.

The V gene is TRBV30, the J gene TRBJ1-2, with TRBD1 as a possible D gene (6 bases). The V and J ends lost 2 bases and 6 bases respectively, with 10 bases between them. Per germline, CDR1 GTSNPN and CDR2 SVGIG (reference sequence). This CDR3 is built from 12 residues. CDR3 protein: CAWSRGLDGYTF. CDR3 coding DNA: TGTGCCTGGAGTAGGGGGTTGGATGGCTACACCTTC.

Here the CDR3 reads CASRVTVNTEAFF. Written as DNA, the CDR3 is TGTGCCAGCAGGGTGACAGTGAACACTGAAGCTTTCTTT. The chain uses TRBV28 and TRBJ1-1; weak D call: TRBD1 (5 bases). Germline lookup yields CDR1 MDHEN and CDR2 SYDVKM. V lost 6 bases and J lost 0, with 8 bases in between. The CDR3 has 13 residues.

V and J are TRBV19 and TRBJ1-4; D ambiguous. The CDR3 is 15 residues long. CDR1 is LNHDA and CDR2 is SQIVND in the germline V gene (reference sequence). Trimming stripped 4 bases from V and 5 bases from J, with 14 bases between. CDR3 loop: CASSTLAGFNEKLFF. The CDR3 DNA sequence: TGTGCCAGTAGTACGCTCGCCGGGTTCAATGAAAAACTGTTTTTT. Full variable domain (remainder filled in from reference TRBV19 and TRBJ1-4): DGGITQSPKYLFRKEGQNVTLSCEQNLNHDAMYWYRQDPGQGLRLIYYSQIVNDFQKGDIAEGYSVSREKKESFPLTVTSAQKNPTAFYLCASSTLAGFNEKLFFGSGTQLSVL.

The rearrangement uses TRBV3-1 (or the pseudogene TRBV3-2) and TRBJ2-5; 7 bases line up with TRBD2. The J segment lost 1 base and the V segment lost 1 base, leaving 15 bases of the junction unmatched. The CDR3 consists of 19 residues. CDR1 and CDR2 (germline): LGHDT, YNNKEL (reference sequence). This chain's CDR3 is CASSQVGIAGEPVQETQYF. DNA of the CDR3: TGTGCCAGCAGCCAAGTGGGCATAGCGGGCGAACCCGTCCAAGAGACCCAGTACTTC.

The rearrangement uses TRBV10-1 and TRBJ1-6; D is unclear. Germline V gene sequence: CDR1 WNHNN, CDR2 SYGVQD (reference sequence). Trimming cost V 0 bases and J 9 bases, with 6 bases left between them. CDR3 length: 13 residues. CDR3: CASSESPGSPLHF. CDR3 nucleotide sequence: TGCGCCAGCAGTGAGTCTCCAGGTTCACCCCTCCACTTT.

CDR3 amino acids: CASGFSDRGRPGELFF. For the CDR3, the DNA is TGTGCTAGTGGTTTCTCGGACAGGGGGCGGCCCGGGGAGCTGTTTTTT. This chain links TRBV12-5 with TRBJ2-2, with 11 nucleotides matching TRBD1. The CDR3 spans 16 residues. The germline CDR1 and CDR2 sequences are LGHNT and FRNRAP. V trimming: 3 bases; J trimming: 6 bases; junction bases outside the gene matches: 6.

V usage is TRBV6-5 and J usage is TRBJ1-4; D may be TRBD1 (5 bases). The CDR3 loop spans 15 amino acids. Germline lookup yields CDR1 MNHEY and CDR2 SVGAGI. V lost 0 bases and J lost 5, with 10 bases in between. CDR3 sequence reads: CASSYSRGLNEKLFF. CDR3 DNA sequence: TGTGCCAGCAGTTACTCGAGGGGACTCAATGAAAAACTGTTTTTT.

The gene calls are TRBV21-1 and TRBJ1-4; TRBD1 is the table's D call and was not checked against the DNA. TRBV21-1 is termed a pseudogene. The length of the CDR3 is 17 residues. CDR3 loop: CASSNFCRGLKDEKLFF. CDR3 nucleotide sequence: TGTGCCAGCAGCAATTTTTGCAGGGGTCTAAAGGATGAAAAACTGTTTTTT.

The chain recombines TRBV19 with TRBJ2-7; 9 bases fit TRBD1. Germline V gene lookup returns CDR1 LNHDA and CDR2 SQIVND (reference sequence). This CDR3 has 16 residues. The V and J ends lost 4 bases and 4 bases, in that order; junction bases with no gene match: 11. CDR3 residues: CASSRFGTGRGYEQYF. CDR3 nucleotide sequence: TGTGCCAGTAGTAGATTCGGGACAGGGAGAGGGTACGAGCAGTACTTC.

The rearrangement links TRBV6-6 to TRBJ2-2; TRBD2 matches 8 bases. The V and J ends lost 7 bases and 4 bases, in that order; junction bases with no gene match: 8. Germline-derived CDR1 and CDR2 are MNHNY and SVGAGI (reference sequence). The CDR3 contains 15 residues. As DNA, the CDR3 is TGTGCCAGCACGCACGCGGGGGGTAGCACCGGGGAGCTGTTTTTT. Protein product: CASTHAGGSTGELFF.

The chain has TRBV19 and TRBJ1-3, with 7 bases fitting TRBD1. Germline trimming cut 10 bases from V and 3 bases from J; bases unmatched to any gene: 6. The CDR3 loop spans 13 amino acids. In germline, CDR1 is LNHDA, CDR2 SQIVND (reference sequence). The CDR3 nucleotides read TGTGCCATCGCAGGGGGTCATGGAAACACCATATATTTT. Amino acids: CAIAGGHGNTIYF.

This chain connects TRBV1 to TRBJ2-6; the table assigns TRBD1, which was not confirmed against the DNA. TRBV1 is annotated as a pseudogene. This CDR3 comprises 18 residues. CDR3 sequence reads: CTSSQALTGGTGANVLTF. In DNA form, the CDR3 reads TGCACCAGCAGCCAAGCCCTTACAGGGGGCACTGGGGCCAACGTCCTGACTTTC.

The rearrangement links TRBV3-1 (or the pseudogene TRBV3-2) to TRBJ1-2; 10 nucleotides agree with TRBD1. The germline gives CDR1 LGHDT, CDR2 YNNKEL (reference sequence). This CDR3 contains 15 residues. V lost 5 bases, J lost 7 bases, and 10 bases stayed unmatched. Here the CDR3 DNA reads TGTGCCAGCAGCTATCCAGGGACAGGGGAGGGTGGCTACACCTTC. Protein product: CASSYPGTGEGGYTF.

The rearrangement uses TRBV27 and TRBJ2-5; 9 bases fit TRBD1. The germline V gene has CDR1 MNHEY and CDR2 SMNVEV (reference sequence). The CDR3 totals 15 residues. V gave up 3 bases and J gave up 1 base; unmatched junction bases: 3. In DNA form, the CDR3 reads TGTGCCAGCAGTTTTGGACAGGGGACCCAAGAGACCCAGTACTTC. Translating gives CASSFGQGTQETQYF.

This sequence joins TRBV30 and TRBJ2-5; 7 positions match TRBD2. This CDR3 spans 13 amino acids. Germline trimming cut 1 base from V and 5 bases from J; bases unmatched to any gene: 4. Germline loops: CDR1 GTSNPN, CDR2 SVGIG (reference sequence). Here the CDR3 reads CAWSAGGRETQYF. DNA for the CDR3: TGTGCCTGGAGTGCGGGGGGTCGGGAGACCCAGTACTTC.

This clone showed up just a few times. The gene calls are TRBV7-2 and TRBJ2-3, with 7 bases fitting TRBD1. The CDR3 length is 14 residues. J was trimmed by 6 bases and V by 3 bases; bases with no gene match: 6. Germline assignment: CDR1 SGHTA and CDR2 FQGNSA. The CDR3 loop reads CASSFWKGGDTQYF. The DNA for the CDR3 is TGTGCCAGCAGCTTTTGGAAAGGGGGCGATACGCAGTATTTT.

This chain links TRBV5-1 with TRBJ2-5; 9 bases are a match to TRBD1. V lost 7 bases to trimming and J lost 10 bases; unmatched junction nucleotides: 17. This CDR3 is 15 amino acids long. Germline V CDR1 and CDR2: SGHRS, YFSETQ. The CDR3 nucleotides read TGCGCCAGCCACCCGGGACAGGGAAGATTAGGGTACCAGTACTTC. It yields the protein CASHPGQGRLGYQYF.

The chain carries TRBV5-1 and TRBJ2-2; a weak D match, TRBD1 (5 bases). The ends were cut back, 4 bases at V and 4 bases at J, with 14 bases in the middle. CDR1 and CDR2 from the germline V gene are SGHRS and YFSETQ. CDR3 length: 15 residues. The CDR3 is CASSPGGARTGELFF. In DNA form, the CDR3 reads TGCGCCAGCAGCCCGGGTGGGGCTCGCACCGGGGAGCTGTTTTTT.